One sample yielded the 17 T cell receptor beta chains listed below, sequenced in a study of Tregs in tolerant kidney transplant recipients. This table comes from immunoSEQ multiplex PCR, and its TCRdb copy is limited to in-frame clones, with some not included. The data show 95,000 to 120,000 clones, with around 91% seen just once and 0.3% to 0.4% held by the top ten. The sample in question was CD4+ T cells from blood, obtained before the transplant. These receptors all come from a human donor who received a combined kidney and bone marrow transplant.

The chain carries TRBV5-1 and TRBJ1-2; 7 bases are shared with TRBD1. The CDR3 runs to 14 residues. Trimming took 6 bases from V and 2 from J; bases not matched to a gene: 7. Per the germline V gene, CDR1 is SGHRS and CDR2 is YFSETQ. This chain's CDR3 is CASTDREGNYGYTF. CDR3 DNA: TGCGCCAGCACTGACAGGGAAGGGAACTATGGCTACACCTTC.

V gene TRBV5-6 combines with J gene TRBJ2-2; D is possibly TRBD1 (6 bases). Per the germline V gene, CDR1 is SGHDT and CDR2 is YYEEEE. V lost 0 bases and J lost 3, with 12 bases in between. The CDR3 has 16 residues. CDR3 sequence reads: CASSLARDTYTGELFF. For the CDR3, the DNA is TGTGCCAGCAGCTTGGCCCGGGACACCTACACCGGGGAGCTGTTTTTT.

The CDR3 sequence: CATTTDTQETQYF. In DNA, the CDR3 is TGTGCCACCACAACGGACACTCAAGAGACCCAGTACTTC. The V gene is TRBV10-3, the J gene TRBJ2-5, with D maybe TRBD1 (5 bases). The germline V gene has CDR1 ENHRY and CDR2 SYGVKD. The CDR3 is made up of 13 amino acids. Deletions cut 10 bases from V and 2 bases from J, with 14 bases between.

The chain has TRBV5-1 and TRBJ1-2; a possible D gene is TRBD1 (5 bases). Germline V gives CDR1 SGHRS, CDR2 YFSETQ. This CDR3 comprises 17 residues. V lost 4 bases and J lost 1, with 20 bases in between. CDR3 region: CASSQPSTGYVNYGYTF. CDR3 in DNA: TGCGCCAGCAGCCAACCGAGTACAGGATACGTTAACTATGGCTACACCTTC. The entire variable domain, with the rest obtained from reference TRBV5-1 and TRBJ1-2, is as follows: KAGVTQTPRYLIKTRGQQVTLSCSPISGHRSVSWYQQTPGQGLQFLFEYFSETQRNKGNFPGRFSGRQFSNSRSEMNVSTLELGDSALYLCASSQPSTGYVNYGYTFGSGTRLTVV.

The rearrangement links TRBV2 to TRBJ1-5; 9 bases are a match to TRBD1. Germline V gives CDR1 SNHLY, CDR2 FYNNEI. Losses at the gene ends were 6 bases for V and 4 bases for J; bases not matched to a gene: 7. CDR3 length: 15 amino acids. CDR3 in DNA: TGTGCCAGCAGGGAAACGACAGGGGGAAATCAGCCCCAGCATTTT. This sequence encodes CASRETTGGNQPQHF.

The V call is TRBV19, the J call TRBJ2-3; the match to TRBD1 covers 10 bases. This CDR3 region has 16 residues. V gave up 6 bases and J gave up 3 bases; unmatched junction bases: 9. Germline loops: CDR1 LNHDA, CDR2 SQIVND (reference sequence). The CDR3 here is CASSPGQGRSTDTQYF. The CDR3 nucleotides are TGTGCCAGTAGCCCGGGACAGGGGAGAAGTACAGATACGCAGTATTTT. The full variable domain, completed using reference TRBV19 and TRBJ2-3, is DGGITQSPKYLFRKEGQNVTLSCEQNLNHDAMYWYRQDPGQGLRLIYYSQIVNDFQKGDIAEGYSVSREKKESFPLTVTSAQKNPTAFYLCASSPGQGRSTDTQYFGPGTRLTVL.

This clone was picked up a small number of times. The chain employs TRBV7-2 and TRBJ2-5; D is uncertain. The germline V gene has CDR1 SGHTA and CDR2 FQGNSA. There are 13 residues in the CDR3. V was shortened by 1 base and J by 5 bases, with 8 bases between the two germline ends. This CDR3 is CASSLGFGETQYF. The CDR3 bases are TGTGCCAGCAGCTTAGGGTTCGGGGAGACCCAGTACTTC.

V usage is TRBV7-9 and J usage is TRBJ2-7, with a possible D match to TRBD1 (5 bases). Trimming shortened V by 2 bases and J by 3 bases, and 8 bases separated the two germline ends. The germline V gene encodes CDR1 SEHNR and CDR2 FQNEAQ (reference sequence). This CDR3 spans 13 amino acids. The CDR3 nucleotides are TGTGCCAGCAGCTTAAAAGGACACTACGAGCAGTACTTC. It is translated as CASSLKGHYEQYF. Supplemented by reference TRBV7-9 and TRBJ2-7, the full variable domain reads DTGVSQNPRHKITKRGQNVTFRCDPISEHNRLYWYRQTLGQGPEFLTYFQNEAQLEKSRLLSDRFSAERPKGSFSTLEIQRTEQGDSAMYLCASSLKGHYEQYFGPGTRLTVT.

The chain couples TRBV6-5 to TRBJ1-1; tentative D call: TRBD1 (6 bases). Germline V lookup: CDR1 MNHEY, CDR2 SVGAGI. The CDR3 is 16 amino acids. Trimming took 1 base from V and 0 from J, leaving 12 bases between them. CDR3 protein: CASSYYGTPLNTEAFF. CDR3 coding DNA: TGTGCCAGCAGTTACTATGGGACACCCTTGAACACTGAAGCTTTCTTT.

In this sample, this clone turned up once. The rearrangement joins TRBV6-1 to TRBJ2-3; the D gene is possibly TRBD1 (5 bases). There are 14 residues in the CDR3. From germline, CDR1 is MNHNS and CDR2 SASEGT. V lost 7 bases and J lost 0, with 11 bases in between. CDR3 sequence reads: CASKQAHSTDTQYF. The DNA for the CDR3 is TGTGCCAGCAAACAGGCCCATAGCACAGATACGCAGTATTTT.

This clone has just one count. This chain uses TRBV7-9 with TRBJ2-1; no definite D call. This CDR3 spans 14 amino acids. V gave up 2 bases and J gave up 10 bases, with 15 bases separating them. Germline V gives CDR1 SEHNR, CDR2 FQNEAQ (reference sequence). CDR3: CASSLSETPEEQFF. The CDR3 DNA follows: TGTGCCAGCAGCTTAAGCGAGACTCCCGAGGAGCAGTTCTTC.

The chain uses TRBV2 and TRBJ2-3, with 10 bases lining up with TRBD1. V lost 6 bases, J lost 7 bases, and 19 bases stayed unmatched. CDR1 is SNHLY and CDR2 is FYNNEI in the germline V gene. The CDR3 runs 18 residues. The CDR3 is CASRGSISRTGGSYTQYF. In nucleotides, the CDR3 is TGTGCCAGCAGGGGTTCCATATCCAGGACAGGGGGAAGTTATACGCAGTATTTT.

This chain connects TRBV6-4 to TRBJ2-3, with 8 bases that match TRBD2. Germline V CDR1 and CDR2: MRHNA, SNTAGT. Trimming removed 2 bases from V and 2 bases from J; junction bases left unmatched: 6. This CDR3 region has 16 residues. DNA for the CDR3: TGTGCCAGCAGTGACGGACTAGCCGCAAACACAGATACGCAGTATTTT. Amino acids: CASSDGLAANTDTQYF.

The chain employs TRBV6-5 and TRBJ2-1; D is uncertain. The germline V gene encodes CDR1 MNHEY and CDR2 SVGAGI. V lost 4 bases and J 0 bases, leaving 13 bases between the germline ends. The CDR3 totals 16 residues. Here the CDR3 reads CASSSLPRGSYNEQFF. CDR3 coding DNA: TGTGCCAGCAGTTCCCTTCCGCGAGGCTCCTACAATGAGCAGTTCTTC.

The rearrangement joins TRBV5-3 to TRBJ2-7, with 7 positions matching TRBD1. TRBV5-3 belongs to the ORF category, with a function that is uncertain. The CDR3 is made up of 15 amino acids. Unmatched junction bases numbered 10, after V lost 4 bases and J lost 3 bases. CDR3 sequence: CARSLGQPTNYEQYF. CDR3 coding DNA: TGTGCCAGAAGCCTGGGACAGCCTACGAACTACGAGCAGTACTTC.

The V gene is TRBV2, the J gene TRBJ2-1; 9 bases agree with TRBD2. J was trimmed by 10 bases and V by 4 bases; bases with no gene match: 8. Looked up from germline, CDR1 is SNHLY and CDR2 is FYNNEI. This CDR3 has 14 residues. Here the CDR3 DNA reads TGTGCCAGCAGTGGTCCGGGACTAGCTGGGGAGCAGTTCTTC. Amino acid sequence: CASSGPGLAGEQFF.

The CDR3 sequence: CASSGGSNTDTQYF. CDR3 DNA sequence: TGCGCCAGCAGCGGTGGCTCGAACACAGATACGCAGTATTTT. This sequence joins TRBV5-1 and TRBJ2-3; D is uncertain. The length of the CDR3 is 14 residues. The V end was cut by 4 bases, the J end by 2 bases, with 11 bases between. Germline values: CDR1 SGHRS, CDR2 YFSETQ.